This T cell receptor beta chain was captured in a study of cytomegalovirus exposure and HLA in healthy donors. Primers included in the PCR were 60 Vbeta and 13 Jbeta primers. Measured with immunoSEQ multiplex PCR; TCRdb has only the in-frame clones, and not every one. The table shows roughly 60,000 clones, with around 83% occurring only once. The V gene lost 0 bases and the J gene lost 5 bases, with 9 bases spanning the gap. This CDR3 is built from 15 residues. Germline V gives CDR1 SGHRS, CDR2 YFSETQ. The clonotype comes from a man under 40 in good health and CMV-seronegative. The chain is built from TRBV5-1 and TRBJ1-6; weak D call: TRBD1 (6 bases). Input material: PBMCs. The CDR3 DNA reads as TGCGCCAGCAGCTTGGAGGGACACAATAATTCACCCCTCCACTTT. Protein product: CASSLEGHNNSPLHF.